These 2 T cell receptor beta chains were sequenced from one sample in a study of blood T cell repertoires in COVID-19. Clones were sequenced by immunoSEQ multiplex PCR, and TCRdb holds only the in-frame ones, with some missing. The profile covers approximately 260,000 clones, with around 83% appearing a single time and about 4% taken by the ten largest. Sequenced material: peripheral blood. All receptors derive from a man younger than 35 with active or convalescent COVID-19.

The rearrangement links TRBV3-1 (or the pseudogene TRBV3-2) to TRBJ2-1, with 9 positions matching TRBD2. CDR1 and CDR2 from the germline V gene are LGHDT and YNNKEL (reference sequence). V shed 5 bases, J shed 0 bases, and the junction held 8 bases outside the gene matches. The CDR3 sequence is 17 residues long. CDR3 in DNA: TGTGCCAGCAGCGACCTCATTAGCGGGAGCTCCTACAATGAGCAGTTCTTC. Translation: CASSDLISGSSYNEQFF.

The CDR3 nucleotides are TGTGCCAGCTCACCACAACAGGGCTATCGGCGTATAGATACGCAGTATTTT. Translation gives CASSPQQGYRRIDTQYF. The V call is TRBV18, the J call TRBJ2-3, with D possibly TRBD1 on 6 matching bases. The CDR3 covers 17 residues. The germline V gene encodes CDR1 KGHSH and CDR2 LQKENI. Trimming took 1 base from V and 5 from J, leaving 19 bases between them.